The next 3 T cell receptor beta chains were all read from a single sample in a study of blood T cell repertoires in COVID-19. Measured with immunoSEQ multiplex PCR; TCRdb has only the in-frame clones, and not every one. This sample yields 95,000 to 150,000 clones, of which 85% to 90% are seen a single time; 3.5% to 4% belongs to the top ten. The material sequenced was peripheral blood. These TCRs come from a woman aged 55-69 years with COVID-19, enrolled during active disease.

CDR3 sequence: CASSQDRSNGYQPQHF. DNA of the CDR3: TGTGCCAGCAGCCAAGATCGGTCTAACGGGTATCAGCCCCAGCATTTT. The V and J genes are TRBV4-2 and TRBJ1-5; D gene unclear. This CDR3 is built from 16 residues. V lost 0 bases and J 5 bases, leaving 14 bases between the germline ends. CDR1 and CDR2 from the germline V gene are LGHNA and YNFKEQ.

The chain uses TRBV27 and TRBJ1-2, with 10 bases that match TRBD1. The CDR3 sequence is 12 residues long. CDR1 is MNHEY and CDR2 is SMNVEV in the germline V gene (reference sequence). Trimming removed 6 bases from V and 6 bases from J; junction bases left unmatched: 1. CDR3 DNA sequence: TGTGCCAGCAGGACAGGGGGCGATGGCTACACCTTC. Its translation is CASRTGGDGYTF.

This clone showed up just once. The chain recombines TRBV7-9 with TRBJ2-2, with D perhaps TRBD2 (7 bases). Trimming took 5 bases from V and 6 from J, leaving 13 bases between them. The germline V gene has CDR1 SEHNR and CDR2 FQNEAQ (reference sequence). The CDR3 is made up of 14 amino acids. The CDR3 DNA sequence: TGTGCCAGCAGCCCCCTCGGGGGGCCCGGGGAGCTGTTTTTT. Protein product: CASSPLGGPGELFF.